This T cell receptor beta chain was documented in a study of cytomegalovirus exposure and HLA in healthy donors. Broader study findings: There were several of the most significant clusters that appeared linked to common viral pathogens in a later analysis. Beyond CMV serostatus, there was no information to go on about immune exposure. TCR beta sequences reportedly predicted most subjects' HLA-A and HLA-B alleles accurately.

Worth noting for this clone: The antigen is not known. Relative to the germline gene, one junction end is altered; a read error may explain this.

Whereas donors were nominally healthy upon sampling, unrecorded immune exposures were probable. CDR3 length equals 12 residues. Germline-derived CDR1 and CDR2 are SEHNR and FQNEAQ (reference sequence). Both 60 Vbeta primers and 13 Jbeta primers went into the PCR. Sequencing was performed with immunoSEQ multiplex PCR; in TCRdb, only in-frame clones are kept and a portion is missing. Of about 90,000 clones listed, 62% are singletons. The genes are TRBV7-9 and TRBJ1-5; D is unclear. The clonotype originates from a woman between 25 and 40 years old in good health and CMV-seropositive. Material for sequencing was PBMCs. Written as DNA, the CDR3 is TGTTCCAGCAGCTTCCAAAATCAGCCCCAGCATTTT. Its translation: CSSSFQNQPQHF.